This paragraph reports one T cell receptor (beta chain). What it recognizes is unknown. This CDR3 is 16 amino acids long. CDR1 is SGHAT and CDR2 is FQNNGV in the germline V gene. The V and J ends lost 2 bases and 3 bases, in that order; junction bases with no gene match: 5. This specimen comes from a study of cytomegalovirus exposure and HLA in healthy donors. Study-wide results and limits: TRBV6-2, TRBV6-3 and some other V segments were excluded as indistinguishable. Researchers had no immune exposure information except CMV serostatus available. Reportedly, TCR beta sequences accurately predicted HLA-A and HLA-B alleles in most subjects. Associated with cytomegalovirus, according to the listing, were some 150 TCR beta chains.

PCR was performed using 60 Vbeta and 13 Jbeta primers. Method: immunoSEQ multiplex PCR; TCRdb's copy keeps in-frame clones and lacks some. The data show around 140,000 clones, about four fifths seen once. The chain uses TRBV11-2 and TRBJ2-2, with 8 bases fitting TRBD1. Material: PBMCs. This TCR was sampled from a man between 18 and 29 years old in good health and CMV-seropositive. The CDR3, as DNA: TGTGCCAGCAGCTTACAGACAGGGGCTTACACCGGGGAGCTGTTTTTT. It is translated as CASSLQTGAYTGELFF.